Given below is one T cell receptor beta chain in context. Its specificity is not known. Assay used: immunoSEQ multiplex PCR; TCRdb lists only in-frame clones, some missing. The data hold 40,000 to 60,000 clones, with less than 85% observed a single time. This entry is derived from a study of OX40 agonist ivuxolimab in advanced cancers. Trimming stripped 3 bases from V and 3 bases from J, with 12 bases between. Germline V gene lookup returns CDR1 SGHVS and CDR2 FQNEAQ. This CDR3 comprises 14 residues. Notes on the study in general: Expanded clones were, on average, more numerous among CD8+ T cells than CD4+.

The V gene is TRBV7-8, the J gene TRBJ2-7; D not certain. This TCR derives from an adult with an advanced solid tumor such as melanoma, head and neck, liver or kidney cancer. The source was CD4+ or CD8+ T cells sorted from blood, collected in a trial of the OX40 agonist ivuxolimab. The CDR3: CASSLGLRVYEQYF. The CDR3 DNA reads as TGTGCCAGCAGCTTGGGGTTGCGAGTCTACGAGCAGTACTTC.